Following are 20 T cell receptor beta chains from one sample sequenced in a study of T-cell reconstitution after alpha-beta-depleted transplantation in children. Molecular barcoding with unique molecular identifiers was used for the TCRbeta library. TCRdb passed the PCR reads through MiXCR, listing each CDR3 protein once. The table has almost 250,000 distinct CDR3 sequences, about 25% seen once. The material sequenced was PBMCs, taken before TCRalphabeta/CD19-depleted stem cell transplant. Receptors were obtained from a girl aged 2 to 10 with Fanconi anemia, due to receive a stem cell transplant.

This chain uses TRBV29-1 with TRBJ2-1; 12 bases are shared with TRBD2. Trimming removed 8 bases from V and 8 bases from J; junction bases left unmatched: 16. This CDR3 has 16 residues. Looked up from germline, CDR1 is SQVTM and CDR2 is ANQGSEA. The CDR3 loop reads CSLLKETSGSMDEQFF. The CDR3 nucleotides read TGCAGCCTACTCAAGGAGACTAGCGGGAGTATGGATGAGCAGTTCTTC.

Many counts were recorded for this clonotype. The rearrangement joins TRBV7-2 to TRBJ1-5; the D gene is possibly TRBD1 (5 bases). The CDR3 sequence is 16 residues long. V was pared by 2 bases and J by 0 bases, with 11 bases between. From germline, CDR1 is SGHTA and CDR2 FQGNSA. The chain's CDR3 is CASSLLGVDSNQPQHF. DNA for the CDR3: TGTGCCAGCAGCTTATTGGGGGTAGATAGCAATCAGCCCCAGCATTTT.

The V and J genes are TRBV23-1 and TRBJ2-3, with 7 nucleotides matching TRBD1. TRBV23-1 is reported as an ORF; its role is uncertain. This CDR3 is 12 amino acids long. The CDR3 nucleotides are TGCACCGAAGACAGGGCCACAGATACGCAGTATTTT. It translates to CTEDRATDTQYF.

Concerning this clonotype itself: A much bigger clone sits one base away, suggesting this may be a read error. V is TRBV29-1 and J is TRBJ2-1; no clear D. The CDR3 is made up of 15 amino acids. Germline V CDR1 and CDR2: SQVTM, ANQGSEA. CDR3 protein: CSVGLSGLPYNEEFF. As DNA, the CDR3 is TGCAGCGTTGGGTTATCGGGTCTTCCCTACAATGAGGAGTTCTTC.

Only a few counts were recorded for this clonotype. The chain is built from TRBV30 and TRBJ1-5, with D perhaps matching TRBD1 (5 bases). CDR1 GTSNPN and CDR2 SVGIG come from the germline V gene (reference sequence). The CDR3 contains 13 residues. V lost 3 bases to trimming and J lost 6 bases, with 12 bases between them. CDR3 DNA sequence: TGTGCCTGGAGGTCACAGGCAGGTCAGCCCCAGCATTTT. Amino acid sequence: CAWRSQAGQPQHF.

This chain connects TRBV29-1 to TRBJ2-1; perhaps TRBD1 as D (5 bases). The V end was cut by 7 bases, the J end by 5 bases, with 12 bases between. CDR1 is SQVTM and CDR2 is ANQGSEA in the germline V gene. The length of the CDR3 is 12 residues. The CDR3, as DNA: TGCAGCGCCAGGGTAGGGGACAATGAGCAGTTCTTC. Amino acid sequence: CSARVGDNEQFF.

In this sample, this clonotype turned up many times. The V and J genes are TRBV5-5 and TRBJ2-7; possible D gene TRBD2, 6 bases. This CDR3 has 15 residues. Germline CDR1 is SGHKS and CDR2 is YYEKEE (reference sequence). V lost 5 bases and J 2 bases, leaving 17 bases between the germline ends. The CDR3 DNA sequence: TGTGCCAGCAGTCAGACCGGGACTGAGACCTACGAGCAGTACTTC. Its protein product is CASSQTGTETYEQYF. Filled out from reference TRBV5-5 and TRBJ2-7, the complete variable domain reads DAGVTQSPTHLIKTRGQQVTLRCSPISGHKSVSWYQQVLGQGPQFIFQYYEKEERGRGNFPDRFSARQFPNYSSELNVNALLLGDSALYLCASSQTGTETYEQYFGPGTRLTVT.

This clonotype showed up just a few times. This chain links TRBV5-1 with TRBJ2-1; D is possibly TRBD1 or TRBD2 (5 bases each). Trimming pared 1 base from V and 8 bases from J, leaving 10 bases between. The CDR3 has 13 amino acids. The germline CDR1 and CDR2 sequences are SGHRS and YFSETQ. The CDR3 nucleotides read TGCGCCAGCAGCTTGAGGGACGGGGATGAGCAGTTCTTC. Residues: CASSLRDGDEQFF.

V usage is TRBV29-1 and J usage is TRBJ1-4; no reliable D call. Germline V gene lookup returns CDR1 SQVTM and CDR2 ANQGSEA. Trimming took off 4 bases at V and 8 bases at J, with 20 bases between the two ends. This CDR3 contains 15 residues. The CDR3 sequence is CSVARLPGGHEKLFF. CDR3 nucleotides: TGCAGCGTTGCCCGCCTACCGGGAGGTCACGAAAAACTGTTTTTT.

This chain connects TRBV6-1 to TRBJ2-1; 8 nucleotides match TRBD1. The CDR3 totals 17 residues. V trimming: 3 bases; J trimming: 0 bases; junction bases outside the gene matches: 7. The germline V gene has CDR1 MNHNS and CDR2 SASEGT. The CDR3 sequence is CASSDPRGLGSYNEQFF. The CDR3 DNA reads TGTGCCAGCAGTGATCCCAGGGGGCTTGGCTCCTACAATGAGCAGTTCTTC.

This clonotype came up many times. V usage is TRBV5-5 and J usage is TRBJ2-2, with TRBD2 identical over 13 bases. In germline, CDR1 is SGHKS, CDR2 YYEKEE (reference sequence). This CDR3 spans 18 amino acids. The V and J ends lost 5 bases and 1 base, in that order; junction bases with no gene match: 8. In DNA form, the CDR3 reads TGTGCCAGCAGGTCCATTCGGACTAGCGGGGGGAACACCGGGGAGCTGTTTTTT. It yields the protein CASRSIRTSGGNTGELFF. Full variable domain (missing parts from reference TRBV5-5 and TRBJ2-2): DAGVTQSPTHLIKTRGQQVTLRCSPISGHKSVSWYQQVLGQGPQFIFQYYEKEERGRGNFPDRFSARQFPNYSSELNVNALLLGDSALYLCASRSIRTSGGNTGELFFGEGSRLTVL.

This clonotype has a count of ten or more. The genes are TRBV15 and TRBJ2-3, with 9 bases identical to TRBD2. Germline assignment: CDR1 LNHNV and CDR2 YYDKDF (reference sequence). CDR3 length: 14 residues. Trimming removed 7 bases from V and 7 bases from J; junction bases left unmatched: 9. CDR3 in amino acids: CATKARGGVNTQYF. In DNA form, the CDR3 reads TGTGCCACCAAAGCGCGGGGGGGCGTGAATACGCAGTATTTT.

This chain links TRBV2 with TRBJ1-2; D is unresolved. The CDR3 runs 13 residues. With 5 bases removed from V and 2 bases from J, the gap between germline ends came to 9 bases. The germline gives CDR1 SNHLY, CDR2 FYNNEI. CDR3 loop: CASSKTENYGYTF. DNA for the CDR3: TGTGCCAGCAGTAAAACAGAGAACTATGGCTACACCTTC.

This clonotype was picked up a small number of times. The rearrangement links TRBV7-2 to TRBJ2-1, with 9 bases lining up with TRBD1. V lost 5 bases and J lost 0; bases outside the gene matches: 5. CDR3 size: 16 residues. Germline V gene lookup returns CDR1 SGHTA and CDR2 FQGNSA. CDR3 nucleotides: TGTGCCAGCAGCCTCGACAGGGGGACCTCCTACAATGAGCAGTTCTTC. Translating gives CASSLDRGTSYNEQFF.

This clonotype was counted ten times or more. The V gene is TRBV4-1, the J gene TRBJ2-7; possible D gene TRBD1, 5 bases. Per the germline V gene, CDR1 is MGHRA and CDR2 is YSYEKL. The V gene lost 2 bases and the J gene lost 4 bases, with 9 bases spanning the gap. The CDR3 is 13 amino acids. The CDR3 bases are TGCGCCAGCAGCCAAAATAGGGGTTACGAGCAGTACTTC. Amino acid sequence: CASSQNRGYEQYF.

J is TRBJ1-2 and V is TRBV10-3; D perhaps matches TRBD1 (6 bases). From germline, CDR1 is ENHRY and CDR2 SYGVKD. The CDR3 covers 15 residues. The germline V and J ends were trimmed by 4 bases and 4 bases, with 16 bases remaining between them. The CDR3 DNA reads as TGTGCCATCAGTGCCCTGGACAGTGGAGGCTATGGCTACACCTTC. Translating gives CAISALDSGGYGYTF.

The CDR3 nucleotides read TGTGCCAGCAGCTTCTCCGCTAGCGGGGAGCCCTACGAGCAGTACTTC. As protein: CASSFSASGEPYEQYF. J is TRBJ2-7 and V is TRBV11-2, with 9 bases lining up with TRBD2. The CDR3 totals 16 residues. J gave up 2 bases and V 3 bases, and 8 bases lay outside the gene matches. The germline V gene encodes CDR1 SGHAT and CDR2 FQNNGV. The full variable domain, its missing parts supplied by reference TRBV11-2 and TRBJ2-7, is EAGVAQSPRYKIIEKRQSVAFWCNPISGHATLYWYQQILGQGPKLLIQFQNNGVVDDSQLPKDRFSAERLKGVDSTLKIQPAKLEDSAVYLCASSFSASGEPYEQYFGPGTRLTVT.

There are many counts of this clonotype. The V gene is TRBV27, the J gene TRBJ2-1, with 13 bases aligning to TRBD2. The CDR3 spans 16 residues. The germline V gene encodes CDR1 MNHEY and CDR2 SMNVEV (reference sequence). Losses at the gene ends were 5 bases for V and 3 bases for J; bases not matched to a gene: 4. The DNA of the CDR3 is TGTGCCAGCAGTAAGAGACTAGCGGGAGGCTACAATGAGCAGTTCTTC. The encoded protein is CASSKRLAGGYNEQFF.

The rearrangement links TRBV30 to TRBJ1-5, with D perhaps TRBD1 (5 bases). With 2 bases removed from V and 1 base from J, the gap between germline ends came to 9 bases. The CDR3 is 14 residues long. The V gene's germline CDR1 is GTSNPN and CDR2 SVGIG (reference sequence). CDR3 bases: TGTGCCTGGAGTCCAAGGGACAGCAATCAGCCCCAGCATTTT. Its protein product is CAWSPRDSNQPQHF.

Note on this clonotype: A clone one base away is much larger, so this may be a read error. This rearrangement joins TRBV5-1 to TRBJ2-6; the D call may be TRBD1 or TRBD2 (5 bases each). This CDR3 region has 22 residues. The germline V gene has CDR1 SGHRS and CDR2 YFSETQ. The CDR3 reads CASSTYSRGKGADISGDNVLTF. CDR3 nucleotide sequence: TGCGCCAGCTCTACTTATTCCCGGGGCAAAGGGGCCGACATCTCTGGGGACAACGTCCTGACTTTC.